These 20 T cell receptor beta chains came from one sample sequenced in a study of T cells in Graves' hyperthyroidism and ophthalmopathy. Amplified TCR beta CDR3 regions came from RNA transcripts. The HTBI primer set drove a first-round RT-PCR of the TCR CDR3. Each CDR3 protein gets one entry after TCRdb re-called the multiplex PCR reads with MiXCR. This table has approximately 570,000 distinct CDR3 sequences, 20% appearing once. Sequenced input: blood. The receptors shown here come from a man aged 40-55 years with Graves' ophthalmopathy.

This clonotype was recorded many times. This chain connects TRBV10-3 to TRBJ1-2; 7 positions agree with TRBD1. The CDR3 is made up of 16 amino acids. CDR1 and CDR2 (germline): ENHRY, SYGVKD. V trimming: 3 bases; J trimming: 7 bases; junction bases outside the gene matches: 14. The CDR3 coding sequence is TGTGCCATCAGTGATTTGGGACAGAACGTCCCACGTGGCTACACCTTC. This sequence encodes CAISDLGQNVPRGYTF.

There are a few counts of this clonotype. V and J are TRBV3-1 and TRBJ1-6, with 9 nucleotides matching TRBD1. The trim removed 2 bases at V and 7 bases at J, leaving 9 bases unmatched. Germline CDR1 LGHDT, CDR2 YNNKEL (reference sequence). The CDR3 contains 17 residues. CDR3 sequence (DNA): TGTGCCAGCAGCCAAAAGGGACAGGGCATATCCAATTCACCCCTCCACTTT. This sequence encodes CASSQKGQGISNSPLHF.

The V call is TRBV20-1, the J call TRBJ2-1; the match to TRBD2 covers 14 bases. The CDR3 spans 15 residues. The germline CDR1 and CDR2 sequences are DFQATT and SNEGSKA (reference sequence). With 6 bases clipped from V and 7 bases from J, the junction kept 8 bases outside the gene matches. CDR3 sequence: CSARGGLAGVNEQFF. CDR3 nucleotide sequence: TGCAGTGCAAGGGGGGGACTAGCGGGAGTGAATGAGCAGTTCTTC.

CDR3 nucleotides: TGTGCCAGCACCCCGCGGGGCAGCCCCAATCAGCCCCAGCATTTT. Residues: CASTPRGSPNQPQHF. V is TRBV7-8 and J is TRBJ1-5; TRBD1 might be the D (5 bases). This CDR3 contains 15 residues. With 7 bases removed from V and 3 bases from J, the gap between germline ends came to 16 bases. Germline V gene lookup returns CDR1 SGHVS and CDR2 FQNEAQ.

V and J are TRBV6-1 and TRBJ1-1; possibly TRBD1 for D (5 bases). Trimming removed 2 bases from V and 9 bases from J, with 10 bases in between. Per the germline V gene, CDR1 is MNHNS and CDR2 is SASEGT. CDR3 length equals 12 residues. The CDR3 is CASSEQQGKAFF. CDR3 nucleotides: TGTGCCAGCAGTGAACAGCAGGGAAAAGCTTTCTTT.

This rearrangement joins TRBV27 to TRBJ2-7; 9 bases align to TRBD2. V gave up 5 bases and J gave up 3 bases; unmatched junction bases: 8. This CDR3 contains 15 residues. Germline CDR1 reads MNHEY; CDR2 reads SMNVEV (reference sequence). The DNA for the CDR3 is TGTGCCAGCAGTCAAAGAGCGGGGGGATACTACGAGCAGTACTTC. This encodes CASSQRAGGYYEQYF.

The chain recombines TRBV28 with TRBJ2-2, with 8 bases identical to TRBD2. CDR1 is MDHEN and CDR2 is SYDVKM in the germline V gene. The CDR3 totals 14 residues. The junction had 2 bases not matched to a gene; V was cut back by 3 bases and J by 5 bases. This chain's CDR3 is CASSFSGRTGELFF. CDR3 DNA: TGTGCCAGCAGTTTCAGCGGGAGAACCGGGGAGCTGTTTTTT.

This clonotype occurred a few times. The V call is TRBV4-3, the J call TRBJ2-7; TRBD2 might be the D (6 bases). The germline V and J ends were trimmed by 0 bases and 12 bases, with 12 bases remaining between them. Germline-derived CDR1 and CDR2 are LGHNA and YSLEER. CDR3 size: 12 residues. CDR3 nucleotides: TGCGCCAGCAGCCAAGATGCGGGGAGGCTGTACTTC. This translates into CASSQDAGRLYF.

This sequence joins TRBV5-1 and TRBJ1-6; D perhaps matches TRBD1 (6 bases). The CDR3 is 18 residues long. CDR1 and CDR2 from the germline V gene are SGHRS and YFSETQ. Trimming pared 7 bases from V and 7 bases from J, leaving 27 bases between. The CDR3 DNA is TGCGCCAGCCACGCTCGACAGGCTCCGATGGTTGGAAATTCACCCCTCCACTTT. Its protein product is CASHARQAPMVGNSPLHF.

This clonotype was seen at least ten times. V gene TRBV30 combines with J gene TRBJ2-7; no clear D gene. This CDR3 spans 11 amino acids. The germline gives CDR1 GTSNPN, CDR2 SVGIG (reference sequence). The V gene lost 2 bases and the J gene lost 2 bases, with 4 bases spanning the gap. As DNA, the CDR3 is TGTGCCTGGAGTAGGACCTACGAGCAGTACTTC. This sequence encodes CAWSRTYEQYF.

This chain links TRBV10-3 with TRBJ2-1; 7 nucleotides agree with TRBD2. The CDR3 covers 15 residues. The germline V gene has CDR1 ENHRY and CDR2 SYGVKD. V gave up 0 bases and J gave up 8 bases; unmatched junction bases: 7. CDR3 protein: CAISESGGTNYEQFF. The CDR3 DNA reads TGTGCCATCAGTGAGTCGGGGGGGACTAACTATGAGCAGTTCTTC.

This clonotype was seen more than once but under ten times. The chain is built from TRBV7-9 and TRBJ2-5, with D uncertain. Trimming removed 2 bases from V and 0 bases from J, with 10 bases in between. Germline values: CDR1 SEHNR, CDR2 FQNEAQ (reference sequence). The CDR3 extends over 15 amino acids. The CDR3 reads CASSLLGQDQETQYF. The CDR3 nucleotides are TGTGCCAGCAGCTTACTTGGGCAGGACCAAGAGACCCAGTACTTC.

The gene calls are TRBV6-1 and TRBJ2-7; D possibly corresponds to TRBD2 (6 bases). The V end was cut by 8 bases, the J end by 2 bases, with 10 bases between. There are 12 residues in the CDR3. Germline CDR1 MNHNS, CDR2 SASEGT. The CDR3 DNA is TGTGCCAGCGGACTATCCCCCTACGAGCAGTACTTC. Its protein product is CASGLSPYEQYF.

This clonotype was detected only a few times. This sequence joins TRBV2 and TRBJ2-3; weak D call: TRBD1 (6 bases). V was shortened by 6 bases and J by 8 bases, with 15 bases between the two germline ends. The CDR3 consists of 13 residues. CDR1 is SNHLY and CDR2 is FYNNEI in the germline V gene. CDR3 sequence reads: CASSTGSVGTQYF. The CDR3 DNA is TGTGCCAGCAGCACAGGGAGCGTTGGTACGCAGTATTTT. The variable domain in full, completed from reference TRBV2 and TRBJ2-3, reads EPEVTQTPSHQVTQMGQEVILRCVPISNHLYFYWYRQILGQKVEFLVSFYNNEISEKSEIFDDQFSVERPDGSNFTLKIRSTKLEDSAMYFCASSTGSVGTQYFGPGTRLTVL.

The gene calls are TRBV9 and TRBJ2-5; D might be TRBD2 (6 bases). V was shortened by 1 base and J by 5 bases, with 9 bases between the two germline ends. Germline V CDR1 and CDR2: SGDLS, YYNGEE. This CDR3 region has 13 residues. The chain's CDR3 is CASSVPGVETQYF. The CDR3 nucleotides read TGTGCCAGCAGCGTACCGGGAGTGGAGACCCAGTACTTC.

A few counts support this clonotype. V and J are TRBV3-1 and TRBJ2-5; D might be TRBD1 or TRBD2, each matching 7 bases. The CDR3 extends over 20 amino acids. Germline-derived CDR1 and CDR2 are LGHDT and YNNKEL (reference sequence). V gave up 2 bases and J gave up 0 bases, with 25 bases separating them. This chain's CDR3 is CASSQLVGQGGTEYQETQYF. The CDR3 region has the DNA TGTGCCAGCAGCCAATTGGTGGGGCAGGGGGGGACTGAGTACCAAGAGACCCAGTACTTC.

V usage is TRBV10-3 and J usage is TRBJ2-5, with 11 bases matching TRBD2. Germline values: CDR1 ENHRY, CDR2 SYGVKD. The CDR3 runs 15 residues. After removal of 10 bases from V and 4 bases from J, the junction contained 11 bases not matched to a gene. CDR3 nucleotides: TGTGCCACCCGAAACGGGACTAGCGGAAGAGAGACCCAGTACTTC. Protein sequence: CATRNGTSGRETQYF.

This chain joins TRBV2 and TRBJ2-7, with D perhaps TRBD1 (9 bases). V lost 7 bases and J lost 2, with 15 bases in between. Germline CDR1 is SNHLY and CDR2 is FYNNEI. The CDR3 is 14 residues long. CDR3 sequence: CASIAGTGTYEQYF. CDR3 sequence (DNA): TGTGCCAGCATAGCGGGGACAGGGACCTACGAGCAGTACTTC.

This clonotype was detected only a few times. The V call is TRBV25-1, the J call TRBJ2-1, with 7 bases lining up with TRBD2. Germline V gene data show CDR1 as MGHDK and CDR2 as SYGVNS. The V gene end was trimmed by 3 bases and the J gene end by 9 bases; junction bases not matched to a gene: 14. The CDR3 totals 16 residues. CDR3 nucleotide sequence: TGTGCCAGCAGTGACTCTCCCTGGGGGGGAGATGGTGAGCAGTTCTTC. Residues: CASSDSPWGGDGEQFF.

The chain combines TRBV7-9 with TRBJ2-7; D not certain. CDR3 length equals 14 residues. From germline, CDR1 is SEHNR and CDR2 FQNEAQ (reference sequence). Trimming took 1 base from V and 3 from J, leaving 10 bases between them. The CDR3 sequence is CASSLEGQIYEQYF. The DNA for the CDR3 is TGTGCCAGCAGCTTAGAGGGTCAGATCTACGAGCAGTACTTC.